One and the same sample provided the 18 T cell receptor beta chains below, sequenced in a study of T cell responses to AZD1222 COVID-19 vaccine. Produced via immunoSEQ multiplex PCR; TCRdb's table is partial and in-frame only. The sample lists some 110,000 clones, approximately 91% seen once, with 18% in the top ten. The specimen was peripheral blood, collected on day 0 of AZD1222 vaccination. The receptors originated from an adult in good health.

The chain links TRBV5-1 to TRBJ1-2; 8 positions match TRBD1. Germline V lookup: CDR1 SGHRS, CDR2 YFSETQ. The V and J ends lost 4 bases and 1 base, in that order; junction bases with no gene match: 15. This CDR3 region has 18 residues. CDR3 sequence reads: CASSRREIGQGYNYGYTF. CDR3 DNA sequence: TGCGCCAGCAGCAGACGAGAAATTGGACAGGGTTATAACTATGGCTACACCTTC.

The chain is built from TRBV9 and TRBJ2-3; D remains ambiguous. CDR1 is SGDLS, CDR2 YYNGEE, per germline. The CDR3 is made up of 16 amino acids. With 0 bases removed from V and 0 bases from J, the gap between germline ends came to 11 bases. CDR3 in amino acids: CASSVEVAPSTDTQYF. The CDR3 coding sequence is TGTGCCAGCAGCGTAGAGGTAGCCCCTAGCACAGATACGCAGTATTTT.

This chain links TRBV7-9 with TRBJ1-2; 7 nucleotides line up with TRBD1. Germline assignment: CDR1 SEHNR and CDR2 FQNEAQ (reference sequence). The CDR3 is made up of 14 amino acids. V was pared by 4 bases and J by 0 bases, with 2 bases of the junction left unmatched. CDR3 DNA sequence: TGTGCCAGCAGCTGGGGGACAGCTAACTATGGCTACACCTTC. It yields the protein CASSWGTANYGYTF.

The V call is TRBV6-6, the J call TRBJ2-5; perhaps TRBD2 as D (6 bases). The CDR3 covers 15 residues. V was cut by 5 bases and J by 2 bases, with 15 bases left in between. CDR1 and CDR2 from the germline V gene are MNHNY and SVGAGI (reference sequence). The CDR3 DNA follows: TGTGCCAGCAGTCAAACCTCTAGCGAACAAGAGACCCAGTACTTC. Protein product: CASSQTSSEQETQYF.

The chain couples TRBV11-2 to TRBJ2-1, with D unclear. CDR3 length: 16 amino acids. Germline V gives CDR1 SGHAT, CDR2 FQNNGV. V gave up 1 base and J gave up 0 bases, with 10 bases separating them. CDR3 coding DNA: TGTGCCAGCAGCTTAGGCACACTTAGCTCCTACAATGAGCAGTTCTTC. This sequence encodes CASSLGTLSSYNEQFF. The whole variable domain, remainder taken from reference TRBV11-2 and TRBJ2-1, is EAGVAQSPRYKIIEKRQSVAFWCNPISGHATLYWYQQILGQGPKLLIQFQNNGVVDDSQLPKDRFSAERLKGVDSTLKIQPAKLEDSAVYLCASSLGTLSSYNEQFFGPGTRLTVL.

This chain joins TRBV10-3 and TRBJ2-5; possible D gene TRBD2, 7 bases. This CDR3 region has 15 residues. Trimming took off 4 bases at V and 5 bases at J, with 17 bases between the two ends. The germline gives CDR1 ENHRY, CDR2 SYGVKD. The CDR3, as DNA: TGTGCCATCAGTGGCCCGCAGGGGCGGGGGGAGACCCAGTACTTC. This sequence encodes CAISGPQGRGETQYF.

The rearrangement joins TRBV7-9 to TRBJ2-5; a weak D match, TRBD2 (7 bases). Trimming left V 7 bases short and J 1 base short, with 22 bases between. Looked up from germline, CDR1 is SEHNR and CDR2 is FQNEAQ (reference sequence). The CDR3 is made up of 17 amino acids. CDR3 in amino acids: CASTTSGGASFQETQYF. For the CDR3, the DNA is TGTGCCAGCACTACTAGTGGGGGGGCGAGTTTCCAAGAGACCCAGTACTTC.

The chain recombines TRBV6-4 with TRBJ1-2, with 9 bases fitting TRBD1. The CDR3 sequence is 13 residues long. Germline V lookup: CDR1 MRHNA, CDR2 SNTAGT. Germline trimming cut 0 bases from V and 7 bases from J; bases unmatched to any gene: 0. The CDR3 region is CASSDSDRGGYTF. In nucleotides, the CDR3 is TGTGCCAGCAGTGACTCGGACAGGGGTGGCTACACCTTC.

The V gene is TRBV19, the J gene TRBJ2-5, with D perhaps TRBD1 (7 bases). The germline CDR1 and CDR2 sequences are LNHDA and SQIVND (reference sequence). The CDR3 loop spans 16 amino acids. Deletions cut 0 bases from V and 6 bases from J, with 17 bases between. The CDR3 loop reads CASSIDSQGGGKTQYF. CDR3 sequence (DNA): TGTGCCAGTAGTATAGATAGCCAAGGGGGCGGGAAGACCCAGTACTTC.

The chain has TRBV27 and TRBJ2-2; 8 bases are shared with TRBD1. The CDR3 loop spans 14 amino acids. V trimming: 6 bases; J trimming: 4 bases; junction bases outside the gene matches: 4. Germline CDR1 reads MNHEY; CDR2 reads SMNVEV (reference sequence). DNA for the CDR3: TGTGCCAGCAGGACAGGGGTTGTCACCGGGGAGCTGTTTTTT. Its translation: CASRTGVVTGELFF.

The chain couples TRBV27 to TRBJ1-1, with 10 positions matching TRBD1. Looked up from germline, CDR1 is MNHEY and CDR2 is SMNVEV (reference sequence). Germline trimming cut 7 bases from V and 4 bases from J; bases unmatched to any gene: 3. There are 13 residues in the CDR3. The CDR3 DNA is TGTGCCAGCAACCGGGACAGGGGCACTGAAGCTTTCTTT. Translating it yields CASNRDRGTEAFF.

The chain is built from TRBV7-9 and TRBJ2-1, with D perhaps being TRBD1 or TRBD2 (6 bases each). The CDR3 has 16 amino acids. Trimming cost V 4 bases and J 2 bases, with 15 bases left between them. CDR1 SEHNR and CDR2 FQNEAQ come from the germline V gene (reference sequence). The CDR3 is CASSSPSGGPYNEQFF. For the CDR3, the DNA is TGTGCCAGCAGCTCCCCTAGTGGGGGGCCCTACAATGAGCAGTTCTTC.

Concerning this clone: Since the CDR3 does not end with the conserved phenylalanine or tryptophan, this likely comes from a read error. The chain joins TRBV28 to TRBJ1-6; the D is unclear. Trimming cost V 6 bases and J 2 bases, with 11 bases left between them. Germline CDR1 reads MDHEN; CDR2 reads SYDVKM. This CDR3 contains 15 residues. The CDR3 region is CASSPLQAYNSPLHL. The CDR3 DNA reads as TGTGCCAGCAGCCCCTTGCAAGCCTATAATTCACCCCTCCACCTT.

The chain uses TRBV5-5 and TRBJ1-2; possible D gene TRBD1, 5 bases. Trimming stripped 3 bases from V and 2 bases from J, with 11 bases between. The length of the CDR3 is 14 residues. The germline CDR1 and CDR2 sequences are SGHKS and YYEKEE (reference sequence). The chain's CDR3 is CASSWDRLNYGYTF. The CDR3 region has the DNA TGTGCCAGCAGCTGGGACCGCCTGAACTATGGCTACACCTTC.

V gene TRBV7-3 combines with J gene TRBJ2-3, with D hard to call. V dropped 5 bases and J dropped 5 bases, with 17 bases sitting between them. The CDR3 has 15 amino acids. The germline CDR1 and CDR2 sequences are SGHTA and FQGTGA. The CDR3 is CASSDQRRGGDTQYF. The CDR3 DNA reads TGTGCCAGCAGCGATCAGCGCCGCGGCGGAGATACGCAGTATTTT.

This clone has just a few counts. The identical CDR3 is also encoded by other nucleotide sequences in the sample. V gene TRBV27 combines with J gene TRBJ1-5, with 8 bases identical to TRBD1. CDR3 size: 14 residues. Germline CDR1 and CDR2: MNHEY and SMNVEV (reference sequence). The ends lost 3 bases at V and 4 bases at J; junction bases unmatched: 2. The CDR3 DNA reads as TGTGCCAGCAGTTTTACAGGGGGGAATCAGCCCCAGCATTTT. This sequence encodes CASSFTGGNQPQHF.

CDR3 sequence (DNA): TGTGCCAGTAGCCCCCCCGAACAGGGCGGAAACACCATATATTTT. Translated: CASSPPEQGGNTIYF. The chain carries TRBV19 and TRBJ1-3; possible D gene TRBD1, 6 bases. V shed 6 bases and J shed 4 bases, with 16 bases lying between them. CDR1 is LNHDA, CDR2 SQIVND, per germline (reference sequence). The CDR3 runs to 15 residues.

This rearrangement joins TRBV19 to TRBJ1-2, with TRBD1 matching over 9 bases. With 7 bases clipped from V and 8 bases from J, the junction kept 14 bases outside the gene matches. The CDR3 runs to 15 residues. Germline V gene lookup returns CDR1 LNHDA and CDR2 SQIVND (reference sequence). The CDR3 DNA sequence: TGTGCCAGTAAAGACCCCCGACAGGGGGGCAGCGGCTACACCTTC. The encoded protein is CASKDPRQGGSGYTF.